Sequencing of this T cell receptor beta chain was carried out in a study of T cells in tuberculosis. Turning to the study itself: IGRA-negative adolescents, IGRA-positive adolescents with latent tuberculosis and adults with active tuberculosis formed this South African cohort. Overall study findings and caveats: Samples were chosen by availability of cryopreserved specimens. Using the GMM-specific repertoire gave more than 85% accuracy versus roughly 70% with motifs. Active tuberculosis patients had shorter CDR3-alpha; the beta difference was nonsignificant.

The V gene's germline CDR1 is SGHDT and CDR2 YYEEEE. The germline V and J ends were trimmed by 0 bases and 7 bases, with 8 bases remaining between them. The CDR3 sequence is 13 residues long. The method was immunoSEQ multiplex PCR; TCRdb's version includes in-frame clones alone and lacks a portion of them. The table shows 20,000 to 25,000 clones, with roughly 95% occurring only once. Note on this clone: Its specificity is not known.

The V call is TRBV5-6, the J call TRBJ1-5; tentatively, D is TRBD1 (5 bases). Material for sequencing was PBMCs. The sequence derives from a donor aged 10 to 29 with latent tuberculosis or without tuberculosis infection. The CDR3 loop reads CASSLGRQQPQHF. The CDR3 DNA reads as TGTGCCAGCAGCTTGGGGAGACAGCAGCCCCAGCATTTT.